The text below deals with one T cell receptor beta chain. The CDR3 is 15 residues long. Germline CDR1 and CDR2: ENHRY and SYGVKD. The germline V and J ends were trimmed by 6 bases and 4 bases, with 16 bases remaining between them. The entry originates in a study of blood T cell repertoires in COVID-19. About the research overall: Samples taken during acute and convalescent COVID-19 were collected in the United States, Italy and Spain. PBMCs, B-cell-depleted T cells, or T cells were the source of the cDNA or gDNA that made up the material.

Source study methods: Amplification of reference gene primers was used by the study to estimate nucleated cell counts. Clones were sequenced by immunoSEQ multiplex PCR, and TCRdb holds only the in-frame ones, with some missing. Clone size and the V and J calls come from that table; the DNA yielded D and trimming. The sample contains about 250,000 clones, about 88% of which appear only once. This receptor was identified in a middle-aged woman who had recovered from COVID-19. The chain combines TRBV10-3 with TRBJ2-1, with D perhaps TRBD1 (6 bases). Specimen: peripheral blood. The CDR3 DNA is TGTGCCATCAGCGCCGGGACATTCCTTTACAATGAGCAGTTCTTC. It translates to CAISAGTFLYNEQFF.